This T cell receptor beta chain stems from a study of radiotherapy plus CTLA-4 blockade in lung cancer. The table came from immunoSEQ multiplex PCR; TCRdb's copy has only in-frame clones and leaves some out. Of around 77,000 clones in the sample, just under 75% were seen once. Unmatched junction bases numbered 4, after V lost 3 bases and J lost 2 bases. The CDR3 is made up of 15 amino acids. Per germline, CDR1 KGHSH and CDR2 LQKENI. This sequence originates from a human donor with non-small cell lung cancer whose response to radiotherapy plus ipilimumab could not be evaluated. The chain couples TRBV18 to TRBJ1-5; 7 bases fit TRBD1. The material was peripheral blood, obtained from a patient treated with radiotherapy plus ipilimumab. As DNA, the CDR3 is TGTGCCAGCTCACCTGCCACAGGGGGCAATCAGCCCCAGCATTTT. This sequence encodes CASSPATGGNQPQHF. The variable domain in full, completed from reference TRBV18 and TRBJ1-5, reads NAGVMQNPRHLVRRRGQEARLRCSPMKGHSHVYWYRQLPEEGLKFMVYLQKENIIDESGMPKERFSAEFPKEGPSILRIQQVVRGDSAAYFCASSPATGGNQPQHFGDGTRLSIL.